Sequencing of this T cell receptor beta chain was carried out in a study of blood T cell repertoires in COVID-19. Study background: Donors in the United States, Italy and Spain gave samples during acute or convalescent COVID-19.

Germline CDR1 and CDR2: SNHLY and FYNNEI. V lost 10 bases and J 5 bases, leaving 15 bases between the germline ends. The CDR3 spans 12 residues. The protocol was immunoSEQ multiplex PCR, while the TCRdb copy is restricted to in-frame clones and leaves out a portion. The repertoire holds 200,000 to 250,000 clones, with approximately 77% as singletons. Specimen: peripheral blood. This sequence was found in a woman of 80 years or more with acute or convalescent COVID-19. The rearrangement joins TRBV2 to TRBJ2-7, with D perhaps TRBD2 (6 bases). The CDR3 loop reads CATRSGSHEQYF. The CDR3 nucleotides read TGTGCCACCCGAAGCGGGTCCCACGAGCAGTACTTC.